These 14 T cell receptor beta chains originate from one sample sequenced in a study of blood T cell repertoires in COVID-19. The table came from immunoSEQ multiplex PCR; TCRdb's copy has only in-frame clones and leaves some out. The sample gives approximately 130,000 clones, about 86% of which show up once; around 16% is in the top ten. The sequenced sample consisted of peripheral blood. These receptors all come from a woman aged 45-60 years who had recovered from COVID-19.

The CDR3 nucleotides are TGTGCCAGCAGCCAAGATTCTGAGAGGGCGCAGTATTTT. Its protein is CASSQDSERAQYF. This sequence joins TRBV4-2 and TRBJ2-3; D perhaps matches TRBD2 (5 bases). The CDR3 totals 13 residues. V gave up 0 bases and J gave up 10 bases, with 11 bases separating them. Germline CDR1 is LGHNA and CDR2 is YNFKEQ.

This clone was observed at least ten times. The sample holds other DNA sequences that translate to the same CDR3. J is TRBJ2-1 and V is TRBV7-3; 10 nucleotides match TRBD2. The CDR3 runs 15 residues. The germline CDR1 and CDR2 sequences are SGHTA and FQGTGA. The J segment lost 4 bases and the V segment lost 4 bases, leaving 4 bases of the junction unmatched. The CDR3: CASSSGTSVYNEQFF. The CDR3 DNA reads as TGTGCCAGCAGCTCCGGGACTAGCGTGTACAATGAGCAGTTCTTC.

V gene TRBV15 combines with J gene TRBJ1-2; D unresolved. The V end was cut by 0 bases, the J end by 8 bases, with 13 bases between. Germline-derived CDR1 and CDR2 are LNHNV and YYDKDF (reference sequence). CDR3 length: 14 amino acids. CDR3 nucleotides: TGTGCCACCAGCAGAGATGTGGGAGTAGTGGGCTACACCTTC. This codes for CATSRDVGVVGYTF.

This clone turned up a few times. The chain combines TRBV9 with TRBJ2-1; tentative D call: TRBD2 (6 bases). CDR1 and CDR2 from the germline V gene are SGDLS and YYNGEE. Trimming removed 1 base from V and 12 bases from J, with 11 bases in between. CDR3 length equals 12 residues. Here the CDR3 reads CASSVRAGRQFF. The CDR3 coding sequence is TGTGCCAGCAGCGTAAGGGCGGGACGGCAGTTCTTC.

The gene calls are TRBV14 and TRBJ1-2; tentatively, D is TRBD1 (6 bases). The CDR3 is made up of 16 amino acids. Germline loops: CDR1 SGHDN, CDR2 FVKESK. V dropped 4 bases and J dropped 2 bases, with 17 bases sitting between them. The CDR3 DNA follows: TGTGCCAGCAGCCTTTACCCGGGGGGCAGAAACTATGGCTACACCTTC. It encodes CASSLYPGGRNYGYTF.

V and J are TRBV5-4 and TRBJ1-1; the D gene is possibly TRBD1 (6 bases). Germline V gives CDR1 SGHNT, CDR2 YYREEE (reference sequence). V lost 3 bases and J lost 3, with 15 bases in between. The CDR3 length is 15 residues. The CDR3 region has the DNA TGTGCCAGCAGCTGGGGGGGGGCCACCGACACTGAAGCTTTCTTT. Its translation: CASSWGGATDTEAFF.

The CDR3 spells CASSLPGDKVFSNQPQHF. In nucleotides, the CDR3 is TGTGCCAGCAGTTTACCAGGCGATAAGGTTTTCAGCAATCAGCCCCAGCATTTT. The rearrangement joins TRBV28 to TRBJ1-5; unclear D gene. Germline V lookup: CDR1 MDHEN, CDR2 SYDVKM. The CDR3 contains 18 residues. The V and J ends lost 2 bases and 1 base respectively, with 18 bases between them. Full variable domain (missing parts from reference TRBV28 and TRBJ1-5): DVKVTQSSRYLVKRTGEKVFLECVQDMDHENMFWYRQDPGLGLRLIYFSYDVKMKEKGDIPEGYSVSREKKERFSLILESASTNQTSMYLCASSLPGDKVFSNQPQHFGDGTRLSIL.

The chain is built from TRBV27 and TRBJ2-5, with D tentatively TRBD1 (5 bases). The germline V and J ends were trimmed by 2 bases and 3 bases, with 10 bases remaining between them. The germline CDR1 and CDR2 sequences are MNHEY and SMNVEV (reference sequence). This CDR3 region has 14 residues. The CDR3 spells CASSLRQPKETQYF. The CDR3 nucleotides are TGTGCCAGCAGTTTAAGACAGCCTAAAGAGACCCAGTACTTC.

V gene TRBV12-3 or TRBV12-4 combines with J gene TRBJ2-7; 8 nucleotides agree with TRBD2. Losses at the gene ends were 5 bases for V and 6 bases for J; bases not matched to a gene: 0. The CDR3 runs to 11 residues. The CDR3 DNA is TGTGCCAGCAGTGCGGGGGGCGAGCAGTACTTC. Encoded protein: CASSAGGEQYF.

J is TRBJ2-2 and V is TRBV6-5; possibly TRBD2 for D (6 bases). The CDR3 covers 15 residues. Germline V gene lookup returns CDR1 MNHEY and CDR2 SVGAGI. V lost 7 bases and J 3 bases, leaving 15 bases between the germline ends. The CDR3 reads CASTPGAGHTGELFF. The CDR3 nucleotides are TGTGCCAGCACCCCCGGGGCGGGACACACCGGGGAGCTGTTTTTT.

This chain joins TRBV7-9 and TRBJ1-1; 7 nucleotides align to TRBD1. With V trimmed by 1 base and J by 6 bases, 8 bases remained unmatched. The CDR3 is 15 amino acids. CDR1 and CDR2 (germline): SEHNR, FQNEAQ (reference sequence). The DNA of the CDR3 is TGTGCCAGCAGCTTAGTGGGGACAGTTAAGGCTGAAGCTTTCTTT. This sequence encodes CASSLVGTVKAEAFF.

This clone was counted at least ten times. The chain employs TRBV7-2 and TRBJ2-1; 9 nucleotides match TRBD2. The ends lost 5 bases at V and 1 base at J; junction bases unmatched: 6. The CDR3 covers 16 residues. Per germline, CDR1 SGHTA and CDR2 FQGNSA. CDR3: CASSPRTSASYNEQFF. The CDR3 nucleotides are TGTGCCAGCAGCCCCCGGACTAGCGCGTCCTACAATGAGCAGTTCTTC. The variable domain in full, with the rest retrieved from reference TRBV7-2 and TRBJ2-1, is GAGVSQSPSNKVTEKGKDVELRCDPISGHTALYWYRQSLGQGLEFLIYFQGNSAPDKSGLPSDRFSAERTGGSVSTLTIQRTQQEDSAVYLCASSPRTSASYNEQFFGPGTRLTVL.

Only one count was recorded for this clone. In nucleotides, the CDR3 is TGTGCCAGCAGTACGACTAATACCTTGACCAACTATGGCTACACCTTC. Encoded protein: CASSTTNTLTNYGYTF. This sequence joins TRBV6-2 or TRBV6-3 and TRBJ1-2; no clear D gene. Germline-derived CDR1 and CDR2 are MNHEY and SVGEGT. The CDR3 sequence is 16 residues long. V was trimmed by 5 bases and J by 2 bases, leaving 18 bases between them.

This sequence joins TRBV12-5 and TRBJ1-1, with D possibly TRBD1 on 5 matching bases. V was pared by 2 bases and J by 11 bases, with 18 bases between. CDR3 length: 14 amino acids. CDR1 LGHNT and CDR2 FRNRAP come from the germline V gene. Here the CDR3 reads CASGLSGVGGVAFF. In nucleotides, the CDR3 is TGTGCTAGTGGTTTGAGCGGAGTGGGGGGGGTGGCTTTCTTT.